Presented here are 30 T cell receptor beta chains from one specimen sequenced in a study of blood T cell repertoires in COVID-19. Profiling relied on immunoSEQ multiplex PCR, and the TCRdb table lists in-frame clones only, not all of them. The sample consists of 45,000 to 60,000 clones, roughly 80% of them appearing once. Specimen: peripheral blood. All receptors come from a woman older than 75 with acute or convalescent COVID-19.

CDR3 protein: CASSEYLQGGGYTF. The CDR3 nucleotides read TGTGCCAGCAGTGAATATTTGCAGGGTGGCGGCTACACCTTC. The rearrangement links TRBV25-1 to TRBJ1-2; tentatively, D is TRBD1 (5 bases). V lost 0 bases and J lost 8, with 13 bases in between. CDR1 MGHDK and CDR2 SYGVNS come from the germline V gene. This CDR3 comprises 14 residues.

V gene TRBV6-5 combines with J gene TRBJ2-1, with TRBD1 as a possible D gene (8 bases). V was trimmed by 6 bases and J by 2 bases, leaving 14 bases between them. The germline gives CDR1 MNHEY, CDR2 SVGAGI. This CDR3 spans 15 amino acids. In DNA form, the CDR3 reads TGTGCCAGCAGCTTACAGGGGGGGACCTACAATGAGCAGTTCTTC. It specifies CASSLQGGTYNEQFF.

This sequence joins TRBV12-3 or TRBV12-4 and TRBJ2-5, with 8 bases aligning to TRBD1. V lost 7 bases to trimming and J lost 5 bases; unmatched junction nucleotides: 6. This CDR3 comprises 13 residues. CDR3 DNA sequence: TGTGCCAGCACCACGGACAGGGTTGAGACCCAGTACTTC. This translates into CASTTDRVETQYF.

This chain joins TRBV9 and TRBJ2-1; no clear D gene. V lost 4 bases and J lost 9, with 11 bases in between. The CDR3 loop spans 12 amino acids. Looked up from germline, CDR1 is SGDLS and CDR2 is YYNGEE. The CDR3 sequence: CASSISGGEQFF. In DNA form, the CDR3 reads TGTGCCAGCAGCATCAGTGGTGGTGAGCAGTTCTTC.

The rearrangement links TRBV19 to TRBJ1-5; 9 positions agree with TRBD1. The CDR3 contains 19 residues. Germline CDR1 and CDR2: LNHDA and SQIVND (reference sequence). V trimming: 5 bases; J trimming: 2 bases; junction bases outside the gene matches: 16. The CDR3 DNA reads TGTGCCAGTAGTTCCGACCCCCGGACAGGGGATACGGGCAATCAGCCCCAGCATTTT. This translates into CASSSDPRTGDTGNQPQHF.

The J gene is TRBJ2-5, the V gene TRBV7-9; 9 positions match TRBD1. This CDR3 spans 16 amino acids. V was clipped by 5 bases and J by 4 bases; unmatched bases: 11. From germline, CDR1 is SEHNR and CDR2 FQNEAQ (reference sequence). CDR3 in amino acids: CASSDRNRGPAETQYF. CDR3 DNA sequence: TGTGCCAGCAGCGACCGAAACAGGGGGCCGGCAGAGACCCAGTACTTC.

J is TRBJ2-5 and V is TRBV7-9; maybe TRBD1 (5 bases). Germline V gene data show CDR1 as SEHNR and CDR2 as FQNEAQ (reference sequence). Trimming stripped 1 base from V and 1 base from J, with 7 bases between. This CDR3 has 14 residues. The CDR3 coding sequence is TGTGCCAGCAGCTTAGTTGGGGCCCAAGAGACCCAGTACTTC. Translating it yields CASSLVGAQETQYF.

The chain employs TRBV29-1 and TRBJ1-1; TRBD1 might be the D (5 bases). V lost 7 bases and J lost 0, with 15 bases in between. This CDR3 region has 14 residues. CDR1 and CDR2 from the germline V gene are SQVTM and ANQGSEA. This CDR3 reads CSAQKQVLNTEAFF. The DNA for the CDR3 is TGCAGCGCCCAAAAACAGGTACTGAACACTGAAGCTTTCTTT.

The gene calls are TRBV11-2 and TRBJ2-7; D is possibly TRBD1 (6 bases). Looked up from germline, CDR1 is SGHAT and CDR2 is FQNNGV. The V end was cut by 5 bases, the J end by 1 base, with 27 bases between. The CDR3 runs 19 residues. CDR3 sequence: CASSPTLRTGIEGSYEQYF. DNA for the CDR3: TGTGCCAGCAGCCCTACGCTCCGTACAGGGATCGAGGGTTCCTACGAGCAGTACTTC.

The chain joins TRBV13 to TRBJ1-2; no clear D gene. The length of the CDR3 is 14 residues. Trimming cost V 2 bases and J 4 bases, with 11 bases left between them. The germline CDR1 and CDR2 sequences are PRHDT and FYEKMQ (reference sequence). The CDR3 is CASSLNGGSYGYTF. The CDR3 DNA reads TGTGCCAGCAGCTTAAACGGAGGATCCTATGGCTACACCTTC.

The CDR3 here is CASSPGGRDTEAFF. The CDR3 nucleotides are TGTGCCAGCTCACCAGGAGGGAGGGACACTGAAGCTTTCTTT. The chain uses TRBV18 and TRBJ1-1; D not resolved. This CDR3 comprises 14 residues. V was clipped by 2 bases and J by 3 bases, with 10 bases between them. Germline loops: CDR1 KGHSH, CDR2 LQKENI.

The chain combines TRBV29-1 with TRBJ1-1; a weak D match, TRBD1 (6 bases). The CDR3 is 12 residues long. V lost 7 bases and J lost 1, with 10 bases in between. Germline V CDR1 and CDR2: SQVTM, ANQGSEA. CDR3 sequence (DNA): TGCAGCGCACGACAGGCGAACACTGAAGCTTTCTTT. It specifies CSARQANTEAFF.

This clone was seen a handful of times. J is TRBJ1-1 and V is TRBV3-1 (or the pseudogene TRBV3-2); TRBD1 might be the D (5 bases). Trimming removed 1 base from V and 7 bases from J, with 13 bases in between. CDR1 LGHDT and CDR2 YNNKEL come from the germline V gene (reference sequence). There are 14 residues in the CDR3. CDR3 DNA sequence: TGTGCCAGCAGCCAAGTACGGGGGGTGGGTGAAGCTTTCTTT. This translates into CASSQVRGVGEAFF.

The chain recombines TRBV7-9 with TRBJ2-7; TRBD1 matches at 9 bases. Trimming at V came to 3 bases and at J to 2 bases, leaving 2 bases not matched to a gene. CDR3 length equals 14 residues. Germline V gene data show CDR1 as SEHNR and CDR2 as FQNEAQ (reference sequence). The CDR3 loop reads CASSLGTGTYEQYF. The CDR3 bases are TGTGCCAGCAGCTTGGGGACAGGGACCTACGAGCAGTACTTC.

This chain links TRBV11-1 with TRBJ2-1; D perhaps matches TRBD2 (5 bases). The CDR3 covers 13 residues. The V end lost 5 bases, the J end lost 7 bases, and 12 bases lay between the germline ends. Germline CDR1 SGHAT, CDR2 FQDESV (reference sequence). The CDR3 protein is CASSGDKRNEQFF. Written as DNA, the CDR3 is TGTGCCAGCAGCGGAGATAAGCGGAATGAGCAGTTCTTC.

This chain connects TRBV19 to TRBJ1-2; 7 bases align to TRBD1. This CDR3 region has 16 residues. V trimming: 4 bases; J trimming: 0 bases; junction bases outside the gene matches: 8. Germline V gene sequence: CDR1 LNHDA, CDR2 SQIVND (reference sequence). In nucleotides, the CDR3 is TGTGCCAGTAGTACAGGCCGGACAGGAACTAACTATGGCTACACCTTC. The encoded protein is CASSTGRTGTNYGYTF.

The chain uses TRBV10-3 and TRBJ1-2, with D maybe TRBD1 (5 bases). V was trimmed by 4 bases and J by 4 bases, leaving 13 bases between them. This CDR3 region has 14 residues. Germline V lookup: CDR1 ENHRY, CDR2 SYGVKD. CDR3 in amino acids: CAISVGRGGYGYTF. Here the CDR3 DNA reads TGTGCCATCAGTGTTGGTCGGGGGGGCTATGGCTACACCTTC.

V gene TRBV16 combines with J gene TRBJ1-3; 8 bases align to TRBD1. Germline-derived CDR1 and CDR2 are KGHSY and FQNENV. The CDR3 totals 17 residues. The ends lost 3 bases at V and 2 bases at J; junction bases unmatched: 9. The CDR3 region is CASSHRRQGLTGNTIYF. CDR3 DNA: TGTGCCAGCAGCCATCGGCGACAGGGGCTGACTGGAAACACCATATATTTT.

This chain links TRBV14 with TRBJ2-5, with 7 bases that match TRBD1. With V trimmed by 2 bases and J by 1 base, 7 bases remained unmatched. Germline CDR1 and CDR2: SGHDN and FVKESK. This CDR3 is 16 amino acids long. CDR3 in DNA: TGTGCCAGCAGCCAATGGGGAACAGGGGTCCAAGAGACCCAGTACTTC. Protein product: CASSQWGTGVQETQYF.

The V gene is TRBV2, the J gene TRBJ2-6, with TRBD1 as a possible D gene (5 bases). This CDR3 has 15 residues. Per the germline V gene, CDR1 is SNHLY and CDR2 is FYNNEI. V was trimmed by 9 bases and J by 0 bases, leaving 12 bases between them. The CDR3 protein is CAREQVPSGANVLTF. The CDR3 DNA sequence: TGTGCCAGAGAACAGGTCCCCTCTGGGGCCAACGTCCTGACTTTC.

The V and J genes are TRBV21-1 and TRBJ1-1; the table names TRBD1, a call not compared with the DNA. TRBV21-1 is a pseudogene. The CDR3 is 17 amino acids. In nucleotides, the CDR3 is TGTGCCAGCAGCAAGGCCCCAGGGGGCCTCATGAACACTGAAGCTTTCTTT. Its protein is CASSKAPGGLMNTEAFF.

This clone appeared once. The chain employs TRBV14 and TRBJ2-1; 11 bases fit TRBD1. The germline gives CDR1 SGHDN, CDR2 FVKESK. The CDR3 loop spans 15 amino acids. V trimming: 2 bases; J trimming: 6 bases; junction bases outside the gene matches: 3. The CDR3 DNA reads as TGTGCCAGCAGCCAACCGGGACAGGGGGTCAATGAGCAGTTCTTC. Its protein is CASSQPGQGVNEQFF.

The chain combines TRBV5-6 with TRBJ2-2, with 9 bases matching TRBD1. The trim removed 0 bases at V and 4 bases at J, leaving 1 base unmatched. The V gene's germline CDR1 is SGHDT and CDR2 YYEEEE. This CDR3 has 15 residues. The CDR3 reads CASSLGGQGTGELFF. The CDR3 DNA reads TGTGCCAGCAGCTTGGGGGGACAGGGCACCGGGGAGCTGTTTTTT.

The V and J genes are TRBV2 and TRBJ1-6; 7 bases are shared with TRBD1. This CDR3 is built from 15 residues. The J segment lost 6 bases and the V segment lost 6 bases, leaving 8 bases of the junction unmatched. Per the germline V gene, CDR1 is SNHLY and CDR2 is FYNNEI. CDR3 DNA: TGTGCCAGCAGGCCCCCGGGACAGAGTAATTCACCCCTCCACTTT. Residues: CASRPPGQSNSPLHF.

The chain combines TRBV30 with TRBJ1-1, with 9 bases lining up with TRBD1. Germline CDR1 and CDR2: GTSNPN and SVGIG (reference sequence). The CDR3 sequence is 12 residues long. The CDR3 DNA reads TGTGCTTGCGACAGGGGGTTGACTGAAGCTTTCTTT. Protein product: CACDRGLTEAFF.

CDR3 loop: CASSVASSGGALVDNEQFF. The CDR3 nucleotides read TGTGCCAGCAGCGTAGCTTCTAGCGGGGGGGCTCTGGTCGACAATGAGCAGTTCTTC. V is TRBV9 and J is TRBJ2-1, with 12 bases identical to TRBD2. Germline lookup yields CDR1 SGDLS and CDR2 YYNGEE. This CDR3 is 19 amino acids long. The V segment lost 0 bases and the J segment 5 bases; nucleotides outside the gene matches: 12.

The rearrangement links TRBV27 to TRBJ1-2; no clear D. The CDR3 loop spans 15 amino acids. Deletions cut 3 bases from V and 2 bases from J, with 13 bases between. The V gene's germline CDR1 is MNHEY and CDR2 SMNVEV (reference sequence). This CDR3 is CASSFSFPVNYGYTF. In DNA, the CDR3 is TGTGCCAGCAGTTTTTCTTTCCCGGTAAACTATGGCTACACCTTC.

This clone appeared once. The chain is built from TRBV7-6 and TRBJ2-5, with D perhaps TRBD2 (6 bases). Trimming removed 3 bases from V and 5 bases from J, with 16 bases in between. This CDR3 is built from 15 residues. Germline CDR1 SGHVS, CDR2 FNYEAQ. The CDR3 here is CASSLTGSRGETQYF. CDR3 in DNA: TGTGCCAGCAGCTTGACGGGCAGCCGGGGGGAGACCCAGTACTTC.

This chain joins TRBV2 and TRBJ1-1, with 12 bases matching TRBD1. The CDR3 consists of 16 residues. Germline CDR1 reads SNHLY; CDR2 reads FYNNEI. V lost 6 bases, J lost 3 bases, and 8 bases stayed unmatched. CDR3 amino acids: CASRGDRGRGDTEAFF. The CDR3, as DNA: TGTGCCAGCAGAGGGGACAGGGGGCGCGGGGACACTGAAGCTTTCTTT. The entire variable domain, with the rest obtained from reference TRBV2 and TRBJ1-1, is as follows: EPEVTQTPSHQVTQMGQEVILRCVPISNHLYFYWYRQILGQKVEFLVSFYNNEISEKSEIFDDQFSVERPDGSNFTLKIRSTKLEDSAMYFCASRGDRGRGDTEAFFGQGTRLTVV.

This CDR3 reads CSAAGARDSSGYTF. CDR3 nucleotides: TGCAGCGCCGCTGGGGCCCGGGACTCTTCTGGCTACACCTTC. The chain couples TRBV29-1 to TRBJ1-2; D perhaps matches TRBD1 (5 bases). Germline assignment: CDR1 SQVTM and CDR2 ANQGSEA. The germline V and J ends were trimmed by 7 bases and 7 bases, with 22 bases remaining between them. This CDR3 is built from 14 residues.